These T cell receptor beta chains were read from a single sample in a study of sequential checkpoint blockade in melanoma. Assay: immunoSEQ multiplex PCR; the TCRdb copy retains only in-frame clones and omits some. The sample includes some 10,000 clones, around 73% of them seen just once. The source material was CD8+ T cells sorted from blood (inferred from file names), sampled from a patient given nivolumab and ipilimumab in sequence. Source of these receptors: a human donor with melanoma. CDR3s leave out the opening cysteine and the closing phenylalanine or tryptophan. Each record gives: V gene, clone size, J gene, CDR3 protein. Only some rows state a clone size, as once, few, many or a class for expanded clones.

v_call: TRBV14; clone_size: few; j_call: TRBJ1-1; cdr3_aa: ASSQAWGTRAEAF
v_call: TRBV4-1; clone_size: few; j_call: TRBJ1-1; cdr3_aa: ASSRSDRGDTEAF
v_call: TRBV29-1; clone_size: .; j_call: TRBJ2-3; cdr3_aa: SGFLAGGLDTQY
v_call: TRBV10-3; clone_size: .; j_call: TRBJ1-2; cdr3_aa: AISESQGYSLSRGYT
v_call: TRBV7-2; clone_size: .; j_call: TRBJ2-2; cdr3_aa: ASSTPLAGGTNTGELF
v_call: TRBV7-9; clone_size: .; j_call: TRBJ1-1; cdr3_aa: ASSSSGTMNTEAF
v_call: TRBV5-1; clone_size: .; j_call: TRBJ2-1; cdr3_aa: ASSWTGSSYNEQF
v_call: TRBV5-1; clone_size: .; j_call: TRBJ1-1; cdr3_aa: ASSLVEGTNTEAF
v_call: TRBV25-1; clone_size: .; j_call: TRBJ1-1; cdr3_aa: ASSEGGAHTEAF
v_call: TRBV5-6; clone_size: .; j_call: TRBJ2-5; cdr3_aa: ASSLEEEETQY
v_call: TRBV6-6; clone_size: .; j_call: TRBJ1-1; cdr3_aa: ASSYSAAMNTEAF
v_call: TRBV29-1; clone_size: .; j_call: TRBJ2-3; cdr3_aa: SVEDWSPGQATDTQY
v_call: TRBV7-6; clone_size: .; j_call: TRBJ1-2; cdr3_aa: ASSLAIGGFYGYT
v_call: TRBV19; clone_size: .; j_call: TRBJ2-2; cdr3_aa: ASSIWGEEDTGELF
v_call: TRBV19; clone_size: .; j_call: TRBJ1-6; cdr3_aa: ASSITGSNSPLH
v_call: TRBV5-6; clone_size: .; j_call: TRBJ2-5; cdr3_aa: ASSLGAGRESQY
v_call: TRBV7-6; clone_size: .; j_call: TRBJ1-4; cdr3_aa: ASSPRAGSTNEKLF
v_call: TRBV4-2; clone_size: .; j_call: TRBJ2-2; cdr3_aa: ASSQEWGSGATEGGELF
v_call: TRBV27; clone_size: .; j_call: TRBJ1-5; cdr3_aa: ASGIQPQH
v_call: TRBV5-1; clone_size: .; j_call: TRBJ2-1; cdr3_aa: ASSITGTDYNEQF
v_call: TRBV5-4; clone_size: .; j_call: TRBJ2-1; cdr3_aa: ASSLVAGGLYNEQF
v_call: TRBV6-4; clone_size: once; j_call: TRBJ1-1; cdr3_aa: ASSDGGHPGTEAF
v_call: TRBV28; clone_size: .; j_call: TRBJ2-2; cdr3_aa: ASSSGRGTGELF
v_call: TRBV2; clone_size: few; j_call: TRBJ2-1; cdr3_aa: ASRDTAGAGDNEQF
v_call: TRBV7-6; clone_size: .; j_call: TRBJ2-1; cdr3_aa: ASSSSGISGNEQF
v_call: TRBV19; clone_size: .; j_call: TRBJ1-1; cdr3_aa: ASSIGQGSPEAF
v_call: TRBV27; clone_size: .; j_call: TRBJ2-1; cdr3_aa: ASSLAGLREQF
v_call: TRBV5-4; clone_size: .; j_call: TRBJ2-1; cdr3_aa: ASSLRGGNEQF
v_call: TRBV15; clone_size: few; j_call: TRBJ2-5; cdr3_aa: ATSREGRGRETQY
v_call: TRBV27; clone_size: .; j_call: TRBJ1-5; cdr3_aa: ASSMGQGDQPQH
v_call: TRBV7-9; clone_size: .; j_call: TRBJ1-1; cdr3_aa: ASSFNFNTEAF
v_call: TRBV27; clone_size: .; j_call: TRBJ1-5; cdr3_aa: ASSPGRGSNQPQH
v_call: TRBV7-9; clone_size: few; j_call: TRBJ1-2; cdr3_aa: ASSFQGNNGYT
v_call: TRBV2; clone_size: .; j_call: TRBJ2-1; cdr3_aa: ASTGNEQF
v_call: TRBV6-4; clone_size: .; j_call: TRBJ2-2; cdr3_aa: ASSEGGRNTGELF
v_call: TRBV29-1; clone_size: .; j_call: TRBJ2-1; cdr3_aa: SVWDRPSGRALPEQF
v_call: TRBV12-5; clone_size: .; j_call: TRBJ2-1; cdr3_aa: ASGLVDSGRAEGYNEQF
v_call: TRBV7-6; clone_size: few; j_call: TRBJ1-6; cdr3_aa: ASSFHDLEGQGSPLH
v_call: TRBV5-1; clone_size: once; j_call: TRBJ2-1; cdr3_aa: ASSSAGGYNEQF
v_call: TRBV7-6; clone_size: few; j_call: TRBJ2-1; cdr3_aa: ASSPQTSGSFIEQF
v_call: TRBV27; clone_size: few; j_call: TRBJ2-6; cdr3_aa: ASSLVSGFLSGANVLT
v_call: TRBV5-1; clone_size: .; j_call: TRBJ1-1; cdr3_aa: ASSLTDMNTEAF
v_call: TRBV7-9; clone_size: .; j_call: TRBJ1-2; cdr3_aa: ASSLRDRVNYGYT
v_call: TRBV29-1; clone_size: .; j_call: TRBJ2-2; cdr3_aa: SVDRGYTGELF
v_call: TRBV7-6; clone_size: .; j_call: TRBJ2-2; cdr3_aa: ASSLALAGGNTGELF
v_call: TRBV27; clone_size: .; j_call: TRBJ1-2; cdr3_aa: ASSPAGRNGYT
v_call: TRBV7-8; clone_size: .; j_call: TRBJ2-5; cdr3_aa: ASSSGEETQY
v_call: TRBV6-5; clone_size: .; j_call: TRBJ1-1; cdr3_aa: ASSKYGESEAF
v_call: TRBV7-9; clone_size: .; j_call: TRBJ1-5; cdr3_aa: ASSLEQGQSNQPQH